One and the same sample provided the 27 T cell receptor beta chains below, sequenced in a study of human T cells and chemical hapten exposure (dated by TCRdb to the early 2020s). The time point label for this specimen denotes: patch test 2, 6 weeks after DPC sensitization. The treatment or condition label corresponds to: therapeutic diphenylcyclopropenone sensitization with weekly scalp DPC. Library creation used RACE. The sequencer listed for this sample is NextSeq 500. TCRdb trimmed the raw reads at Q25, called clones with MiXCR and kept productive beta chains. Every CDR3 protein is listed once, alongside the most common genes and DNA of its rows. The sample contains fewer than 95,000 distinct CDR3 sequences, about 11% of them found a single time. The ten largest clones capture 2.2% of the sample. Material: whole blood, obtained in connection with sensitization to the hapten diphenylcyclopropenone (DPC). All receptors come from a man aged 40-55 years with alopecia areata. Some clones in this sample may be carry-over from other donors' samples.

This clonotype was recorded a few times. The chain carries TRBV6-2 or TRBV6-3 and TRBJ2-7; the D is unclear. V was trimmed by 1 base and J by 0 bases, leaving 16 bases between them. CDR3 size: 17 residues. Germline CDR1 MNHEY, CDR2 SVGEGT. The DNA for the CDR3 is TGTGCCAGCAGTTACTATAATGGCCGGCAGGCCTCCTACGAGCAGTACTTC. Translating it yields CASSYYNGRQASYEQYF.

There are many counts of this clonotype. DNA for the CDR3: TGTGCCAGCAGCTTAGAAGTGGGGCTTCAGATCGAGCAGTACTTC. Protein sequence: CASSLEVGLQIEQYF. The V gene is TRBV7-8, the J gene TRBJ2-7; the D gene is possibly TRBD1 (5 bases). In germline, CDR1 is SGHVS, CDR2 FQNEAQ. This CDR3 contains 15 residues. V was shortened by 1 base and J by 6 bases, with 16 bases between the two germline ends.

This clonotype was detected ten times or more. The chain is built from TRBV7-2 and TRBJ2-1; D perhaps matches TRBD1 (5 bases). Germline V CDR1 and CDR2: SGHTA, FQGNSA. This CDR3 is built from 15 residues. V lost 1 base to trimming and J lost 0 bases, with 7 bases between them. CDR3 in DNA: TGTGCCAGCAGCTTAGTCCAGGGCTCCTACAATGAGCAGTTCTTC. Its translation is CASSLVQGSYNEQFF.

The CDR3 sequence: CASSLNGGLGTEAFF. The DNA for the CDR3 is TGTGCCAGCAGCTTAAATGGGGGGCTGGGGACTGAAGCTTTCTTT. V and J are TRBV7-3 and TRBJ1-1; a possible D gene is TRBD1 (6 bases). The V and J ends lost 1 base and 5 bases respectively, with 14 bases between them. CDR1 and CDR2 (germline): SGHTA, FQGTGA. This CDR3 has 15 amino acids.

The rearrangement joins TRBV6-2 or TRBV6-3 to TRBJ2-1; no firm D call. CDR3 size: 15 residues. Trimming cost V 2 bases and J 8 bases, with 16 bases left between them. Germline V CDR1 and CDR2: MNHEY, SVGEGT. The CDR3 reads CASSYAARQGDEQFF. CDR3 nucleotide sequence: TGTGCCAGCAGTTACGCTGCGAGACAAGGTGATGAGCAGTTCTTC.

At least ten counts were recorded for this clonotype. V and J are TRBV7-9 and TRBJ2-5; D not certain. The germline V gene encodes CDR1 SEHNR and CDR2 FQNEAQ (reference sequence). The CDR3 runs 12 residues. The V gene lost 6 bases and the J gene lost 6 bases, with 11 bases spanning the gap. The CDR3 sequence is CASSPNGKTQYF. CDR3 nucleotide sequence: TGTGCCAGCAGTCCCAACGGCAAGACCCAGTACTTC.

This clonotype has just a few counts. This rearrangement joins TRBV7-8 to TRBJ1-1; 9 nucleotides match TRBD1. This CDR3 has 15 amino acids. Germline CDR1 is SGHVS and CDR2 is FQNEAQ. With V trimmed by 2 bases and J by 7 bases, 8 bases remained unmatched. Written as DNA, the CDR3 is TGTGCCAGCAGCTTACCCTTACAGGGGGCGGTTGAAGCTTTCTTT. Its translation: CASSLPLQGAVEAFF. Full variable domain (missing parts from reference TRBV7-8 and TRBJ1-1): GAGVSQSPRYKVAKRGQDVALRCDPISGHVSLFWYQQALGQGPEFLTYFQNEAQLDKSGLPSDRFFAERPEGSVSTLKIQRTQQEDSAVYLCASSLPLQGAVEAFFGQGTRLTVV.

This clonotype qualifies as medium-sized (0.01 to 0.1%). The V call is TRBV29-1, the J call TRBJ1-2, with unresolved D. Germline CDR1 SQVTM, CDR2 ANQGSEA. The CDR3 totals 12 residues. Deletions cut 2 bases from V and 4 bases from J, with 8 bases between. CDR3 DNA: TGCAGCGTTGAAAGGTCGGTCTATGGCTACACCTTC. Protein: CSVERSVYGYTF. Together with reference TRBV29-1 and TRBJ1-2, the CDR3 gives the full variable domain: SAVISQKPSRDICQRGTSLTIQCQVDSQVTMMFWYRQQPGQSLTLIATANQGSEATYESGFVIDKFPISRPNLTFSTLTVSNMSPEDSSIYLCSVERSVYGYTFGSGTRLTVV.

This clonotype was seen only a few times. This chain connects TRBV29-1 to TRBJ2-1, with TRBD1 matching over 7 bases. Germline values: CDR1 SQVTM, CDR2 ANQGSEA. V dropped 6 bases and J dropped 3; count of bases not matched to a gene: 8. The CDR3 spans 14 residues. The CDR3 loop is CSVGTGVSYNEQFF. The CDR3 DNA sequence: TGCAGCGTCGGAACAGGGGTCAGCTACAATGAGCAGTTCTTC.

This clonotype has more than one count but fewer than ten. V and J are TRBV4-3 and TRBJ1-2, with D perhaps matching TRBD1 (5 bases). V was cut by 4 bases and J by 3 bases, with 21 bases left in between. The CDR3 sequence is 17 residues long. Germline values: CDR1 LGHNA, CDR2 YSLEER. The CDR3 nucleotides are TGCGCCAGCAGCCTCGAATTTTCATGGGGGATAGACTATGGCTACACCTTC. It codes for CASSLEFSWGIDYGYTF.

This clonotype was recorded a few times. V gene TRBV12-3 or TRBV12-4 combines with J gene TRBJ2-3, with a possible D match to TRBD2 (5 bases). The CDR3 has 16 residues. Trimming pared 5 bases from V and 3 bases from J, leaving 18 bases between. The CDR3 spells CASSPGERRRTDTQYF. CDR3 in DNA: TGTGCCAGCAGTCCTGGGGAGCGCCGGAGGACAGATACGCAGTATTTT.

This rearrangement joins TRBV19 to TRBJ2-1; D not resolved. Germline loops: CDR1 LNHDA, CDR2 SQIVND (reference sequence). Trimming took off 3 bases at V and 8 bases at J, with 17 bases between the two ends. The CDR3 contains 15 residues. The chain's CDR3 is CASSISAREFDEQFF. The CDR3 DNA follows: TGTGCCAGTAGTATCTCCGCCAGAGAGTTCGATGAGCAGTTCTTC.

The V call is TRBV3-1, the J call TRBJ2-7; 7 bases agree with TRBD2. The ends lost 1 base at V and 6 bases at J; junction bases unmatched: 3. Germline assignment: CDR1 LGHDT and CDR2 YNNKEL (reference sequence). This CDR3 spans 13 amino acids. For the CDR3, the DNA is TGTGCCAGCAGCCAAGGAAGGACTAGCGAGCAGTACTTC. It translates to CASSQGRTSEQYF.

The chain recombines TRBV5-1 with TRBJ2-3; TRBD2 agrees at 7 bases. The CDR3 length is 15 residues. The germline V gene encodes CDR1 SGHRS and CDR2 YFSETQ. V dropped 4 bases and J dropped 2; count of bases not matched to a gene: 7. CDR3 amino acids: CASSLGLVFTDTQYF. CDR3 in DNA: TGCGCCAGCAGCCTAGGACTAGTTTTCACAGATACGCAGTATTTT.

This chain uses TRBV18 with TRBJ2-3, with 9 bases matching TRBD1. Germline CDR1 KGHSH, CDR2 LQKENI. This CDR3 is 16 amino acids long. V lost 5 bases and J lost 2; bases outside the gene matches: 8. In nucleotides, the CDR3 is TGTGCCAGCTCAGGAACGGGACAGGGACACACAGATACGCAGTATTTT. It encodes CASSGTGQGHTDTQYF.

This clonotype has a handful of counts. The rearrangement uses TRBV28 and TRBJ2-7, with 10 bases lining up with TRBD2. V was pared by 6 bases and J by 3 bases, with 8 bases of the junction left unmatched. The CDR3 runs 15 residues. Germline values: CDR1 MDHEN, CDR2 SYDVKM. In DNA, the CDR3 is TGTGCCAGCAGATATCTAGCGGGAGTAGACTACGAGCAGTACTTC. It codes for CASRYLAGVDYEQYF. The full variable domain, in which reference TRBV28 and TRBJ2-7 provide the parts outside the CDR3, is DVKVTQSSRYLVKRTGEKVFLECVQDMDHENMFWYRQDPGLGLRLIYFSYDVKMKEKGDIPEGYSVSREKKERFSLILESASTNQTSMYLCASRYLAGVDYEQYFGPGTRLTVT.

In this sample, this clonotype turned up a few times. The J gene is TRBJ2-7, the V gene TRBV4-3; no definite D call. V lost 4 bases and J 4 bases, leaving 11 bases between the germline ends. From germline, CDR1 is LGHNA and CDR2 YSLEER. The CDR3 consists of 13 residues. CDR3 amino acids: CASSPTLGYEQYF. DNA of the CDR3: TGCGCCAGCAGCCCGACTTTAGGGTACGAGCAGTACTTC.

This clonotype has more than one count but fewer than ten. The CDR3: CASSYQGSIEAFF. The CDR3 DNA reads TGTGCCAGCAGTTATCAGGGGTCGATTGAAGCTTTCTTT. The V gene is TRBV6-6, the J gene TRBJ1-1, with a weak D call TRBD1 (6 bases). This CDR3 comprises 13 residues. From germline, CDR1 is MNHNY and CDR2 SVGAGI (reference sequence). The germline V and J ends were trimmed by 3 bases and 7 bases, with 12 bases remaining between them.

This clonotype was detected a few times. The V gene is TRBV14, the J gene TRBJ2-4, with D uncertain. Trimming stripped 2 bases from V and 8 bases from J, with 7 bases between. Germline lookup yields CDR1 SGHDN and CDR2 FVKESK. The CDR3 contains 12 residues. CDR3 sequence reads: CASSQQYDIQYF. The CDR3 DNA follows: TGTGCCAGCAGCCAACAATACGACATTCAGTACTTC.

This clonotype was seen repeatedly, ten times or more. The gene calls are TRBV2 and TRBJ1-2; TRBD1 is a possible D gene (6 bases). In germline, CDR1 is SNHLY, CDR2 FYNNEI. CDR3 length: 13 residues. The V and J ends lost 6 bases and 4 bases respectively, with 12 bases between them. CDR3 residues: CASSLQGGYGYTF. In DNA form, the CDR3 reads TGTGCCAGCAGCCTACAGGGAGGCTATGGCTACACCTTC.

This chain links TRBV6-6 with TRBJ2-5; D gene uncertain. The CDR3 loop spans 12 amino acids. The germline V gene has CDR1 MNHNY and CDR2 SVGAGI (reference sequence). V lost 4 bases, J lost 4 bases, and 7 bases lay in between. The CDR3 reads CASSLEIETQYF. The DNA of the CDR3 is TGTGCCAGCAGTTTGGAGATAGAGACCCAGTACTTC.

The chain joins TRBV5-4 to TRBJ2-1; 11 nucleotides match TRBD2. Germline CDR1 and CDR2: SGHNT and YYREEE (reference sequence). The CDR3 length is 16 residues. V dropped 4 bases and J dropped 4; count of bases not matched to a gene: 7. This chain's CDR3 is CASSQIAGGPYNEQFF. The CDR3 DNA reads as TGTGCCAGCAGCCAAATAGCGGGAGGGCCTTACAATGAGCAGTTCTTC. The full variable domain, in which reference TRBV5-4 and TRBJ2-1 provide the parts outside the CDR3, is ETGVTQSPTHLIKTRGQQVTLRCSSQSGHNTVSWYQQALGQGPQFIFQYYREEENGRGNFPPRFSGLQFPNYSSELNVNALELDDSALYLCASSQIAGGPYNEQFFGPGTRLTVL.

In the case of this clonotype: Possible read error: a much larger clone is one base away. V usage is TRBV7-9 and J usage is TRBJ1-4; D remains ambiguous. V was trimmed by 2 bases and J by 7 bases, leaving 14 bases between them. Germline-derived CDR1 and CDR2 are SEHNR and FQNEAQ (reference sequence). The length of the CDR3 is 15 residues. CDR3 residues: CASSLSLLRVEKLFF. The CDR3 coding sequence is TGTGCCAGCAGCTTAAGTTTGTTGAGAGTTGAAAAACTGTTTTTT.

The gene calls are TRBV3-1 and TRBJ2-2; TRBD1 agrees at 7 bases. The length of the CDR3 is 13 residues. Trimming took 6 bases from V and 4 from J; bases not matched to a gene: 2. Germline V CDR1 and CDR2: LGHDT, YNNKEL (reference sequence). CDR3 sequence: CASRRDSTGELFF. CDR3 nucleotide sequence: TGTGCCAGCAGACGGGACAGCACCGGGGAGCTGTTTTTT.

The chain couples TRBV11-3 to TRBJ2-5; 9 bases align to TRBD1. The germline V gene has CDR1 SGHNT and CDR2 YENEEA. The J segment lost 6 bases and the V segment lost 1 base, leaving 3 bases of the junction unmatched. This CDR3 is built from 14 residues. The CDR3 loop is CASSLAGTGKTQYF. CDR3 DNA: TGTGCCAGCAGCTTAGCTGGGACAGGGAAGACCCAGTACTTC.

This clonotype was detected only a few times. The V and J genes are TRBV6-2 or TRBV6-3 and TRBJ2-7; 11 bases align to TRBD2. Per germline, CDR1 MNHEY and CDR2 SVGEGT. The ends lost 5 bases at V and 0 bases at J; junction bases unmatched: 6. The CDR3 spans 16 residues. CDR3 in amino acids: CASSDGTSGFSYEQYV. CDR3 nucleotide sequence: TGTGCCAGCAGTGACGGGACTAGCGGATTCTCCTACGAGCAGTACGTC.

V gene TRBV3-1 combines with J gene TRBJ2-1; D is unclear. This CDR3 contains 13 residues. Germline CDR1 reads LGHDT; CDR2 reads YNNKEL (reference sequence). V was pared by 4 bases and J by 9 bases, with 13 bases between. The CDR3 region has the DNA TGTGCCAGCAGCCCCCTTAGTAGCTGTGAGCAGTTCTTC. Amino acids: CASSPLSSCEQFF.